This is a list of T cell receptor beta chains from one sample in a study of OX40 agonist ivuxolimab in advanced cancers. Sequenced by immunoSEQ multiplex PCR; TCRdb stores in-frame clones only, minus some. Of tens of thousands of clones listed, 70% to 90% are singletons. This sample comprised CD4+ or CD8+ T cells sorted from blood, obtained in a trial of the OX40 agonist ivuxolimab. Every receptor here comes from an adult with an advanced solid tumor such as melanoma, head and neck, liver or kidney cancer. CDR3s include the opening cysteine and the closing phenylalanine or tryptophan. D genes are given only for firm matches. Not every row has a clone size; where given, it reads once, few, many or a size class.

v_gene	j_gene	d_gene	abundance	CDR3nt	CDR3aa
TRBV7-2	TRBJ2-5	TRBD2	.	TGTGCCAGCAGCTTAACTAGCGGGGGGGCTGTACTACCAGAGACCCAGTACTTC	CASSLTSGGAVLPETQYF
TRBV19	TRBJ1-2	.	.	TGTGCCAGTAGTACGACAGCCCTTTATGGCTACACCTTC	CASSTTALYGYTF
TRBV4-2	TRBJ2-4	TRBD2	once	TGTGCCAGCAGCCAGGGAACAGCGGGAGTGGGAAACATTCAGTACTTC	CASSQGTAGVGNIQYF
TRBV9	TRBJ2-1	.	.	TGTGCCAGCAGCGGGACCGGAACAAGTCGCCTCAATGAGCAGTTCTTC	CASSGTGTSRLNEQFF
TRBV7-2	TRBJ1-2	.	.	TGTGCCAGCAGCCCACAGGACTCCTCCCTTGGCTACACCTTC	CASSPQDSSLGYTF
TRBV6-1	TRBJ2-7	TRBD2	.	TGTGCCAGCAGTGGGTGGGAGGGCCTTGGAGAGCAGTACTTC	CASSGWEGLGEQYF
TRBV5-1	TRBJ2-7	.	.	TGCGCCAGCAGACCAAACTCCTACGAGCAGTACTTC	CASRPNSYEQYF
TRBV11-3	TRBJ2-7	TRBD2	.	TGTGCCAGCAGCATACTAGCGGGGGAGTACGAGCAGTACTTC	CASSILAGEYEQYF
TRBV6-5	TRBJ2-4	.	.	TGTGCCAGCAGCCCGGGAGCCAAAAACATTCAGTACTTC	CASSPGAKNIQYF
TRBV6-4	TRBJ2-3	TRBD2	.	TGTGCCAGCAGTGCCGGGGGAGGGCAAGATACGCAGTATTTT	CASSAGGGQDTQYF
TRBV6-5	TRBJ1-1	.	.	TGTGCCAGCAGTTACACCCCCAAAGGGGCTTTCTTT	CASSYTPKGAFF
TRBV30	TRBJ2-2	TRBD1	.	TGTGCCTGGACTCTAGGGACAGGGACCACCGGGGAGCTGTTTTTT	CAWTLGTGTTGELFF
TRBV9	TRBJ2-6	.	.	TGTGCCAGCAGCGTACAAGCGCAAGCCCCAAATGTGGCTGGGGCCAACGTCCTGACTTTC	CASSVQAQAPNVAGANVLTF
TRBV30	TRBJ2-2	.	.	TGTGCTGTTAGACAGACGAACACCGGGGAGCTGTTTTTT	CAVRQTNTGELFF
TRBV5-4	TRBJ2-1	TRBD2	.	TGTGCCAGCACCGGGGGGGGCCAGGACAATGAGCAGTTCTTC	CASTGGGQDNEQFF
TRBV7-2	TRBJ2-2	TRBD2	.	TGTGCCAGCAGCTTAAGCGGGAGGGCCTTATCCTCCGGGGAGCTGTTTTTT	CASSLSGRALSSGELFF
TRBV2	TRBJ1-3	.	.	TGTGCCAGCAGTGAAGCTTCGGGGGGTATTGGAAACACCATATATTTT	CASSEASGGIGNTIYF
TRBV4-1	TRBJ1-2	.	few	TGCGCCAGCAGCCAAGAACGTAACTATGGCTACACCTTC	CASSQERNYGYTF
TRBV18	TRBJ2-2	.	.	TGTGCCAGCTCACCGACTTCGAACACCGGGGAGCTGTTTTTT	CASSPTSNTGELFF
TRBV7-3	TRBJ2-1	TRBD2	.	TGTGCCAGCAGCTTTTACGGGGGGTACAATGAGCAGTTCTTC	CASSFYGGYNEQFF
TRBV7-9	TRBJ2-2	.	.	TGTGCCAGCAGCTACTTGGGAACCGGGGAGCTGTTTTTT	CASSYLGTGELFF
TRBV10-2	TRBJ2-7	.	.	TGCGCCAGCAGCTCAGGGTCCCACGAGCAGTACTTC	CASSSGSHEQYF
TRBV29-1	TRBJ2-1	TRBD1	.	TGCAGCGTTGAAGTGGGCGGGACAGGGGTTGAAAATGAGCAGTTCTTC	CSVEVGGTGVENEQFF
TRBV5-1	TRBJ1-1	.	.	TGCGCCAGCAGCCCAATCTCCGGACAAGACACTGAAGCTTTCTTT	CASSPISGQDTEAFF
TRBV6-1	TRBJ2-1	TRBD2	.	TGTGCCAGCCACCGAGCGATAGCGGGAGTAGATGAGCAGTTCTTC	CASHRAIAGVDEQFF
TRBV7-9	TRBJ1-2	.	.	TGTGCCAGCAGCCTCCGCTATGGGGTAGCTGGCTACACCTTC	CASSLRYGVAGYTF
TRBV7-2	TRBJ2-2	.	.	TGTGCCAGCAGCTTAGTGTACGGACCCAGCCCCACCGGGGAGCTGTTTTTT	CASSLVYGPSPTGELFF
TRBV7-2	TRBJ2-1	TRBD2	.	TGTGCCAGCAGCCGCGGAGCGGGAGGGTATAATGAGCAGTTCTTC	CASSRGAGGYNEQFF
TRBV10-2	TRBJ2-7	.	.	TGCGCCAGCAGCCCAAGCTCCTACGAGCAGTACTTC	CASSPSSYEQYF
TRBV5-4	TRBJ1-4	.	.	TGTGCCAGCAGCCTCGGGCTCGCAACTAATGAAAAACTGTTTTTT	CASSLGLATNEKLFF
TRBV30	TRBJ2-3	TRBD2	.	TGTGCCTGGAGTGTAATTGCGGGAGGGACAGATACGCAGTATTTT	CAWSVIAGGTDTQYF
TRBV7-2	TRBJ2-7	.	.	TGTGCCAGCAGCTTCGCGCTGGGGACCTACGAGCAGTACTTC	CASSFALGTYEQYF
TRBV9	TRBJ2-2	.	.	TGTGCCAGCAGCCTCAACACCGGGGAGCTGTTTTTT	CASSLNTGELFF
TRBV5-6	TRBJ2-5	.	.	TGTGCCAGCAGCTCCCATGACAGACAAGAGACCCAGTACTTC	CASSSHDRQETQYF
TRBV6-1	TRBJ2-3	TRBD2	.	TGTGCCAGCGAACTAGCGGGCACAGATACGCAGTATTTT	CASELAGTDTQYF
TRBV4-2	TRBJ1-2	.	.	TGTGCCAGCAGCCAAGAAAACAGGGCGGGGTATGGCTACACCTTC	CASSQENRAGYGYTF
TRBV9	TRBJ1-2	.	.	TGTGCCAGCAGCGTAGGTCCAGGTGGCTACACCTTC	CASSVGPGGYTF
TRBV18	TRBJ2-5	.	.	TGTGCCAGCTCACCCCCACAGGGTTTTGAGACCCAGTACTTC	CASSPPQGFETQYF
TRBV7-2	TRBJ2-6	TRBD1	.	TGTGCCAGCAGCTTAGTACAGGGGAAGGACTCTGGGGCCAACGTCCTGACTTTC	CASSLVQGKDSGANVLTF
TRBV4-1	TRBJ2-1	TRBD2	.	TGCGCCAGCAGCCAAGTTCTTTCGGGGGGGAGAGGCAATGAGCAGTTCTTC	CASSQVLSGGRGNEQFF
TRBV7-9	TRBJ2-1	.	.	TGTGCCAGCAGCCTGCGGGTGGCGCGGGAAAGTAATAATGAGCAGTTCTTC	CASSLRVARESNNEQFF
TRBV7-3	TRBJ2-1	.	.	TGTGCCAGCAGCTTAATACGGGGGAATGAGCAGTTCTTC	CASSLIRGNEQFF
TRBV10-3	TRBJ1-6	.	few	TGTGCCATCACGGAGCCCTATAATTCACCCCTCCACTTT	CAITEPYNSPLHF
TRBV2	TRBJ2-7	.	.	TGTGCCAGCAGGGAGTTGGGGAGCTCCTACGAGCAGTACTTC	CASRELGSSYEQYF
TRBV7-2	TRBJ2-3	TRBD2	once	TGTGCCAGCAGCTCAACGAGGAGGACTAGCGGGGGCGATACGCAGTATTTT	CASSSTRRTSGGDTQYF
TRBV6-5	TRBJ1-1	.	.	TGTGCCAGCGCAGGGAAGGGTAACACTGAAGCTTTCTTT	CASAGKGNTEAFF
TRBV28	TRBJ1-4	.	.	TGTGCCAGCCTCCGGGGCGCAGCTAATGAAAAACTGTTTTTT	CASLRGAANEKLFF
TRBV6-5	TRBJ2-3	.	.	TGTGCCAGCAGTTACAGGCGGGGCACAGATACGCAGTATTTT	CASSYRRGTDTQYF